This T cell receptor beta chain was identified during a study of tumor and adjacent non-tumor tissue in lung cancer. This clonotype was seen only once. Since no conserved phenylalanine or tryptophan closes the CDR3, a read error is the likely cause. TCRbeta libraries were built with three rounds of nested PCR, modified from ARM-PCR. TCRdb recomputed calls from the multiplex PCR reads with MiXCR, one row per CDR3 protein. The sample lists under 150,000 distinct CDR3 sequences; approximately 66% were seen once. Germline CDR1 and CDR2: DFQATT and SNEGSKA (reference sequence). CDR3 size: 14 residues. Trimming took off 6 bases at V and 2 bases at J, with 14 bases between the two ends. RNA was extracted from bulk tissue without any cell sorting.

Sequencing was done on a sample of lung tumor tissue. The genes are TRBV20-1 and TRBJ2-1; D possibly uses TRBD1 or TRBD2 (5 bases each). The sequence derives from a man between 25 and 39 years old with non-small cell lung cancer. The CDR3: CSAPEGKAYNEQFV. CDR3 DNA: TGCAGTGCCCCCGAGGGGAAGGCCTACAATGAGCAGTTCGTC.